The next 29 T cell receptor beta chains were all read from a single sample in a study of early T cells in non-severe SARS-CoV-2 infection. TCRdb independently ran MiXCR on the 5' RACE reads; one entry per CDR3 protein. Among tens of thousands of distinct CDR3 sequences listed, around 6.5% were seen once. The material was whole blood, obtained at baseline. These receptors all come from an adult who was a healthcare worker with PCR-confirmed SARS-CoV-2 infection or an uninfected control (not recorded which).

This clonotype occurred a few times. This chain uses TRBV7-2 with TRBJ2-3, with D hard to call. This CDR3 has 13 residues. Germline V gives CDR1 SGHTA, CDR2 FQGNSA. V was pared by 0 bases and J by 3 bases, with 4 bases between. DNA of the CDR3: TGTGCCAGCAGCTTAGCGCGGACAGATACGCAGTATTTT. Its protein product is CASSLARTDTQYF.

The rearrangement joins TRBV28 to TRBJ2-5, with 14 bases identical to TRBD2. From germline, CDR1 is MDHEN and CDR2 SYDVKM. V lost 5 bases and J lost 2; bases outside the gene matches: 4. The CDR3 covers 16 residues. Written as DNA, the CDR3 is TGTGCCAGCAGTCGGACTAGCGGGAGGACGCAAGAGACCCAGTACTTC. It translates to CASSRTSGRTQETQYF. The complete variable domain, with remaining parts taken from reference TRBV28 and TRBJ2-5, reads DVKVTQSSRYLVKRTGEKVFLECVQDMDHENMFWYRQDPGLGLRLIYFSYDVKMKEKGDIPEGYSVSREKKERFSLILESASTNQTSMYLCASSRTSGRTQETQYFGPGTRLLVL.

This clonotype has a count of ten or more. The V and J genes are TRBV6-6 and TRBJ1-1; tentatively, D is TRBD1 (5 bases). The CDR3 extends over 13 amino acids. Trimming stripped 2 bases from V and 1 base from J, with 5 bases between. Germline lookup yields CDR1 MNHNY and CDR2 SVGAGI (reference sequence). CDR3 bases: TGTGCCAGCAGTTACGGGGGGAACACTGAAGCTTTCTTT. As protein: CASSYGGNTEAFF.

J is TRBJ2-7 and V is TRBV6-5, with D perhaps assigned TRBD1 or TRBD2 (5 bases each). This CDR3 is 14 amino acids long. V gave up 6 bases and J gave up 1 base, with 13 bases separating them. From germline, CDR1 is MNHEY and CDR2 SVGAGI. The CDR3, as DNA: TGTGCCAGCAGCCTAACGGGGCCATCCTACGAGCAGTACTTC. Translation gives CASSLTGPSYEQYF.

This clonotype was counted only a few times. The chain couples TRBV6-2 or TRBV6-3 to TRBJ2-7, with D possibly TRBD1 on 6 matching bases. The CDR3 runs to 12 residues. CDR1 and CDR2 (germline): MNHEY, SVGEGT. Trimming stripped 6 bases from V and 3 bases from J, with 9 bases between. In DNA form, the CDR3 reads TGTGCCAGCAGGCAGGACAGCTACGAGCAGTACTTC. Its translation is CASRQDSYEQYF.

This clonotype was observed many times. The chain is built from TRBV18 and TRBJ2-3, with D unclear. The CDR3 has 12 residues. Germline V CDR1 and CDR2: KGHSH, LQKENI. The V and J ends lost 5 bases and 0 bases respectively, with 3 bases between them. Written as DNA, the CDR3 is TGTGCCAGCTCAGACAGCACAGATACGCAGTATTTT. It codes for CASSDSTDTQYF.

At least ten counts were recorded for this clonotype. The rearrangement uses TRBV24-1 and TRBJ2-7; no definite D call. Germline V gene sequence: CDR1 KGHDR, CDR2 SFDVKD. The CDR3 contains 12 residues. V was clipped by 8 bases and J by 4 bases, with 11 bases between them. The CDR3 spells CATMDEWYEQYF. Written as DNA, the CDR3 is TGTGCCACCATGGACGAGTGGTACGAGCAGTACTTC.

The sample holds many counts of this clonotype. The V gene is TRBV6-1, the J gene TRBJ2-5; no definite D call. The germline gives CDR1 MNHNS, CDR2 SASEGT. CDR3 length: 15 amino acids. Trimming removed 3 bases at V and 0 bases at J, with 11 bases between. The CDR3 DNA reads TGTGCCAGCAGTGATGAAGCACACTACCAAGAGACCCAGTACTTC. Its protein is CASSDEAHYQETQYF.

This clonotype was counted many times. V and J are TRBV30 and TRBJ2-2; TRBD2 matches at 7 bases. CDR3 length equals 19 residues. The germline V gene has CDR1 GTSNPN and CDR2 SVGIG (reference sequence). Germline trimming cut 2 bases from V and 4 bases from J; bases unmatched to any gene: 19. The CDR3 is CAWSPPRESWGRVTGELFF. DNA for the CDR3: TGTGCCTGGAGTCCCCCGAGGGAGTCGTGGGGGAGGGTCACCGGGGAGCTGTTTTTT. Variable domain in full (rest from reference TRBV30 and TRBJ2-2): SQTIHQWPATLVQPVGSPLSLECTVEGTSNPNLYWYRQAAGRGLQLLFYSVGIGQISSEVPQNLSASRPQDRQFILSSKKLLLSDSGFYLCAWSPPRESWGRVTGELFFGEGSRLTVL.

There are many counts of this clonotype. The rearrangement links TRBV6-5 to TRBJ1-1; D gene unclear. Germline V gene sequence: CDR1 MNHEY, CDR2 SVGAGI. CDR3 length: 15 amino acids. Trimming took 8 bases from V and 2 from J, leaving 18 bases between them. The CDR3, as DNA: TGTGCCAGCGCGAGGGAAGGAGGGCGAAACACTGAAGCTTTCTTT. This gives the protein CASAREGGRNTEAFF.

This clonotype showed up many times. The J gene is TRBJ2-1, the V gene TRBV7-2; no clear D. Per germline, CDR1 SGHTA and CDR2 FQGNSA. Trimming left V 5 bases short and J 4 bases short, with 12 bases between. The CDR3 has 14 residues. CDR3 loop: CASSPRPQYNEQFF. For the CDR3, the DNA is TGTGCCAGCAGCCCTCGACCCCAGTACAATGAGCAGTTCTTC.

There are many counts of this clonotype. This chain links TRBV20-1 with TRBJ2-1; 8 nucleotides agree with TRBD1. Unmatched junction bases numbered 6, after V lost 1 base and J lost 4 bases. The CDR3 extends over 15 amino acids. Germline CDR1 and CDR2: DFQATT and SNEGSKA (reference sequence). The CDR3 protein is CSARGWTGSYNEQFF. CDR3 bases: TGCAGTGCTAGAGGGTGGACAGGGTCATACAATGAGCAGTTCTTC.

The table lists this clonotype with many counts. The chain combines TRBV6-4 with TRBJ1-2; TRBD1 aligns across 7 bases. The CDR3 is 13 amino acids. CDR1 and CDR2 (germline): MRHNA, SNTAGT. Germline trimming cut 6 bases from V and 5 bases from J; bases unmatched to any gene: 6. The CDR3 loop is CASRAGTAYGYTF. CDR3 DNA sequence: TGTGCCAGCAGGGCCGGGACAGCTTATGGCTACACCTTC.

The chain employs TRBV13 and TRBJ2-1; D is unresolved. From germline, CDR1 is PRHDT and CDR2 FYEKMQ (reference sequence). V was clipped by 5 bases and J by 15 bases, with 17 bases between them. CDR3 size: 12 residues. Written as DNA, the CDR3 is TGTGCCAGCAGCCCCCCTGTGGGTAGTAGGTTCTTC. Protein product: CASSPPVGSRFF.

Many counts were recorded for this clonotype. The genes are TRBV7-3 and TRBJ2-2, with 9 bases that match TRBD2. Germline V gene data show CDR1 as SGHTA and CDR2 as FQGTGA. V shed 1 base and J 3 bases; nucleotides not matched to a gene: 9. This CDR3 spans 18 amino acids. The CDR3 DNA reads TGTGCCAGCAGCTTAAAGCTAGCGGGGTTCCGGGACACCGGGGAGCTGTTTTTT. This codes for CASSLKLAGFRDTGELFF.

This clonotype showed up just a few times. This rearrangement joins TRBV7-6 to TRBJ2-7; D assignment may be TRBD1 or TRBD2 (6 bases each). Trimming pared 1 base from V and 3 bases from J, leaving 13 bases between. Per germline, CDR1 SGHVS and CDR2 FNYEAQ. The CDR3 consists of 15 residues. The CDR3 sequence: CASSLGAGQSYEQYF. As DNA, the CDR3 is TGTGCCAGCAGCTTAGGTGCGGGACAAAGCTACGAGCAGTACTTC.

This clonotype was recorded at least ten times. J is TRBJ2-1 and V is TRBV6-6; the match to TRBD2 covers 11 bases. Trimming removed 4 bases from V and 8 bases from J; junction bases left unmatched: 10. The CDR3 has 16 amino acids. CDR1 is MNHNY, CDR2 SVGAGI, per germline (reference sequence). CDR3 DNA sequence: TGTGCCAGCAGTTTCCGTAGCGGGAGGGCCAGGGATGAGCAGTTCTTC. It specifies CASSFRSGRARDEQFF.

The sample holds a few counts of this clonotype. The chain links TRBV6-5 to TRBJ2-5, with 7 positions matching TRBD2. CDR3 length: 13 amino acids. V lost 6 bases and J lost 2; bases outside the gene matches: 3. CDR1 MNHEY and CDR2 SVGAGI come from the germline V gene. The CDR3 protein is CASSRSGQETQYF. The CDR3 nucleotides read TGTGCCAGCAGCCGTAGCGGGCAAGAGACCCAGTACTTC.

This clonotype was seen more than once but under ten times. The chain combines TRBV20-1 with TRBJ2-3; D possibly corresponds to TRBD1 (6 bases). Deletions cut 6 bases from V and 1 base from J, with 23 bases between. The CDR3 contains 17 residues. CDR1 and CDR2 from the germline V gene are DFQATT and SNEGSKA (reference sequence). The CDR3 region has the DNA TGCAGTGCGGGAGCAGATACAGGGTTGTGGGGCACAGATACGCAGTATTTT. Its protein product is CSAGADTGLWGTDTQYF.

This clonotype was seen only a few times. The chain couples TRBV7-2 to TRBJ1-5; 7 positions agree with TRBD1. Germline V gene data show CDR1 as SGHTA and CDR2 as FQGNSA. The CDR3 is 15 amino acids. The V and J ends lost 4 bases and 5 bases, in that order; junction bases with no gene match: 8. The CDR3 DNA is TGTGCCAGCAGCTCCGGACAGGCCGTCTATCAGCCCCAGCATTTT. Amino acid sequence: CASSSGQAVYQPQHF.

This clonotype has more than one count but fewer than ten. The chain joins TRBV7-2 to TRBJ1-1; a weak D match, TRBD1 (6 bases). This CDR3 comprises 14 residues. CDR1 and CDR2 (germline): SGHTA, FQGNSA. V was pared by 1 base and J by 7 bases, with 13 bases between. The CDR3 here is CASSLGPQGNEAFF. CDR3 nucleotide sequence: TGTGCCAGCAGCTTAGGGCCACAGGGAAATGAAGCTTTCTTT.

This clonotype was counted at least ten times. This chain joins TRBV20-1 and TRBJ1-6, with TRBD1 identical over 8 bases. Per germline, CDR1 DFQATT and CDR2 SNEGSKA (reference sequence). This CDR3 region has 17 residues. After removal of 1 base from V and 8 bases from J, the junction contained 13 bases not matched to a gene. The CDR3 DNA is TGCAGTGCTAGAGCACCTGACAGGGGCCATAGGGATTCACCCCTCCACTTT. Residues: CSARAPDRGHRDSPLHF.

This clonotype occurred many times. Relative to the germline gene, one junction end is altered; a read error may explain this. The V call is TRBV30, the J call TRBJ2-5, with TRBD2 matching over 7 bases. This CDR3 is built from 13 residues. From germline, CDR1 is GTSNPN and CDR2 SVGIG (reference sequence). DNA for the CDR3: TGTGCCTGGAGTGTACTAGCGCAAGGGACCCAGTACTTC. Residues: CAWSVLAQGTQYF. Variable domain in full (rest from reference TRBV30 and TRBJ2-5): SQTIHQWPATLVQPVGSPLSLECTVEGTSNPNLYWYRQAAGRGLQLLFYSVGIGQISSEVPQNLSASRPQDRQFILSSKKLLLSDSGFYLCAWSVLAQGTQYFGPGTRLLVL.

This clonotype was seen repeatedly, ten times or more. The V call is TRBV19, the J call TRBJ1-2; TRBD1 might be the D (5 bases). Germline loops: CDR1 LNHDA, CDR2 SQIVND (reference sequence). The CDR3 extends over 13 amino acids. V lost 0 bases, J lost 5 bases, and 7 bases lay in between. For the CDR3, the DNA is TGTGCCAGTAGTATAGAAGGGGCTTATGGCTACACCTTC. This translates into CASSIEGAYGYTF.

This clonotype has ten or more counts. The CDR3 nucleotides are TGCAGTGTCTCGGGGCAGATGAACACCGGGGAGCTGTTTTTT. As protein: CSVSGQMNTGELFF. The J gene is TRBJ2-2, the V gene TRBV29-1; D is perhaps TRBD1 or TRBD2 (5 bases each). The length of the CDR3 is 14 residues. Per the germline V gene, CDR1 is SQVTM and CDR2 is ANQGSEA.

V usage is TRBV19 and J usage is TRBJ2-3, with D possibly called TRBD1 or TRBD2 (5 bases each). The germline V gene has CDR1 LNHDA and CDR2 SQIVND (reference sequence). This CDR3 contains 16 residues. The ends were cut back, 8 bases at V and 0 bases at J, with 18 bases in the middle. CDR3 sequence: CASSKAPGRSTDTQYF. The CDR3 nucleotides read TGTGCCAGTTCTAAGGCGCCGGGACGGAGCACAGATACGCAGTATTTT.

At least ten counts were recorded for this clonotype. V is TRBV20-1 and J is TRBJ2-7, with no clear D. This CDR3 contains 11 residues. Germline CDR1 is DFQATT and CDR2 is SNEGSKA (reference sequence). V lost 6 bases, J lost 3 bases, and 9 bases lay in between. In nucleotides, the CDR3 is TGCAGTGCCAGATTATTCTACGAGCAGTACTTC. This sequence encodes CSARLFYEQYF.

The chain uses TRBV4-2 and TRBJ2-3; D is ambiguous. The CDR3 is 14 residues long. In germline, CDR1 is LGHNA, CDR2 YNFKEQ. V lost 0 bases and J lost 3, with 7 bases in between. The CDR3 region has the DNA TGTGCCAGCAGCCAAGATTTAGGGACAGATACGCAGTATTTT. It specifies CASSQDLGTDTQYF.

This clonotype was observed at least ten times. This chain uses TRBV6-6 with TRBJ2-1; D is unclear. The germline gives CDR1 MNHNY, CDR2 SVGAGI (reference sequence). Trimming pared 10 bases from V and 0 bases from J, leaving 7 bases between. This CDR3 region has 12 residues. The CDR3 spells CATSSSYNEQFF. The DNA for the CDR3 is TGTGCCACCTCAAGCTCCTACAATGAGCAGTTCTTC.